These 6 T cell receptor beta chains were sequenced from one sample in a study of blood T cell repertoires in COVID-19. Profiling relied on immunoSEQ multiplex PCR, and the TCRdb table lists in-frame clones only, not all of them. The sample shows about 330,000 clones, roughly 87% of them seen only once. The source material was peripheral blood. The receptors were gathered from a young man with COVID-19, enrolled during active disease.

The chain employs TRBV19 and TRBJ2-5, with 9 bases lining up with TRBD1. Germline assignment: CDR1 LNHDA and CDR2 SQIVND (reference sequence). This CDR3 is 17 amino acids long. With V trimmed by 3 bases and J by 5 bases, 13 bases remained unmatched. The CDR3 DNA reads TGTGCCAGTAGTATTAACCTGTGGACAGGGGTGCAGGAGACCCAGTACTTC. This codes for CASSINLWTGVQETQYF.

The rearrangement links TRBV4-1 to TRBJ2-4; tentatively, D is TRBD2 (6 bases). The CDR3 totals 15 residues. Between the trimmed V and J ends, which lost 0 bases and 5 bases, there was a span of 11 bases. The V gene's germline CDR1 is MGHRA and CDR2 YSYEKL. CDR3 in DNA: TGCGCCAGCAGCCAAGATGCGGGGACGGAAAACATTCAGTACTTC. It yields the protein CASSQDAGTENIQYF.

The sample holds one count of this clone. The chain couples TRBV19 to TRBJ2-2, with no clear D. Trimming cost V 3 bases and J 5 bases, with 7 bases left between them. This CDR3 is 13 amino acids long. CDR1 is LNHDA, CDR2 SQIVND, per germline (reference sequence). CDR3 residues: CASSIPGTGELFF. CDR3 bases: TGTGCCAGTAGTATTCCAGGAACCGGGGAGCTGTTTTTT. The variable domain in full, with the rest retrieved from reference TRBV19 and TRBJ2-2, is DGGITQSPKYLFRKEGQNVTLSCEQNLNHDAMYWYRQDPGQGLRLIYYSQIVNDFQKGDIAEGYSVSREKKESFPLTVTSAQKNPTAFYLCASSIPGTGELFFGEGSRLTVL.

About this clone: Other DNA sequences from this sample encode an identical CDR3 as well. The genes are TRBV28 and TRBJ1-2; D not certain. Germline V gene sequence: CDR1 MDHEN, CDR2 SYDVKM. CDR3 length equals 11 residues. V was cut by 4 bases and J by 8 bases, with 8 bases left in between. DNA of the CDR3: TGTGCCAGCAGTTCCCCCTACGGCTACACCTTC. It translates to CASSSPYGYTF.

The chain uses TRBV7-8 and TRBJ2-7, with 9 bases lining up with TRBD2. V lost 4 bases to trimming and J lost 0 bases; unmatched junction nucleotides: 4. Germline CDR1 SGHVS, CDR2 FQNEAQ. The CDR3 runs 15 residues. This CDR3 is CASSYLAGSSYEQYF. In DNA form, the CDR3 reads TGTGCCAGCAGCTACCTAGCGGGGAGCTCCTACGAGCAGTACTTC.

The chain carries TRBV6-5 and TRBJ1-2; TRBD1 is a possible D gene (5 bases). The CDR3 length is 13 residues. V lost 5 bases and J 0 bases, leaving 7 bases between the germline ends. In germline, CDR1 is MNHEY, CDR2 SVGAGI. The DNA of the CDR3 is TGTGCCAGCAGTCAGACAGCTAACTATGGCTACACCTTC. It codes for CASSQTANYGYTF.